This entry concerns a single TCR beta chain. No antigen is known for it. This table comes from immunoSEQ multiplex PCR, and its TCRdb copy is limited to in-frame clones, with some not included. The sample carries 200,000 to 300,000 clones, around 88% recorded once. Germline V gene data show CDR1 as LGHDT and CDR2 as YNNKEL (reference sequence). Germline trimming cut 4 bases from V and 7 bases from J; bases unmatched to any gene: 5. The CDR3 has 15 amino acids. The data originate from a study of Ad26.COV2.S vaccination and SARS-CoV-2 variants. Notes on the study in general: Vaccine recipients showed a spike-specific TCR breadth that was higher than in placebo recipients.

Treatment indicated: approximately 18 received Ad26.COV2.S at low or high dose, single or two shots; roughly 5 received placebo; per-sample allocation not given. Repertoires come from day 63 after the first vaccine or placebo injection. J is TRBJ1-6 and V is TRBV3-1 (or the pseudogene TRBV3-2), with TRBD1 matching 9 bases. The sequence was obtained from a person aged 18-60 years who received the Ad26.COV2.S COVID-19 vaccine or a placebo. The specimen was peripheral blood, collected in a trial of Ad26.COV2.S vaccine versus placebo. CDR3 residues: CASSPSGTGNSPLHF. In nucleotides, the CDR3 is TGTGCCAGCAGCCCTTCCGGGACAGGGAATTCACCCCTCCACTTT.